The 25 T cell receptor beta chains reported below all come from one sample, sequenced in a study of PD-1 blockade in mismatch repair-deficient tumors. Assay: immunoSEQ multiplex PCR; the TCRdb copy retains only in-frame clones and omits some. The sample lists around 130,000 clones, around nine tenths occurring once. Sequenced material: peripheral blood, taken approximately 73 weeks after starting pembrolizumab. These receptors all stem from an adult with mismatch repair-deficient cancer.

The chain couples TRBV11-2 to TRBJ2-6; D unresolved. The V end was cut by 4 bases, the J end by 0 bases, with 4 bases between. CDR1 is SGHAT, CDR2 FQNNGV, per germline. The CDR3 covers 14 residues. In DNA form, the CDR3 reads TGTGCCAGCAGCTCATTCTCTGGGGCCAACGTCCTGACTTTC. Its protein is CASSSFSGANVLTF.

This clone has just a few counts. The rearrangement joins TRBV28 to TRBJ2-5; 8 nucleotides match TRBD1. This CDR3 is built from 13 residues. Germline V CDR1 and CDR2: MDHEN, SYDVKM. J gave up 5 bases and V 8 bases, and 7 bases lay outside the gene matches. CDR3 residues: CASEQGGKETQYF. CDR3 bases: TGTGCCAGCGAACAGGGGGGTAAGGAGACCCAGTACTTC.

This clone was detected only a few times. The chain joins TRBV30 to TRBJ2-5; no definite D call. The V gene's germline CDR1 is GTSNPN and CDR2 SVGIG (reference sequence). Trimming took off 3 bases at V and 4 bases at J, with 12 bases between the two ends. CDR3 length equals 13 residues. CDR3 bases: TGTGCCTGGAGCGGTGGGCCGGGAGAGACCCAGTACTTC. Its protein product is CAWSGGPGETQYF.

This clone was observed a few times. The V gene is TRBV6-5, the J gene TRBJ2-1; D possibly corresponds to TRBD1 (6 bases). The CDR3 loop spans 13 amino acids. V shed 2 bases and J shed 9 bases, with 11 bases lying between them. Per germline, CDR1 MNHEY and CDR2 SVGAGI. The chain's CDR3 is CASSYAGAGEQFF. DNA for the CDR3: TGTGCCAGCAGTTACGCAGGGGCGGGTGAGCAGTTCTTC.

The rearrangement uses TRBV19 and TRBJ2-3; D remains unclear. V lost 3 bases and J 2 bases, leaving 15 bases between the germline ends. From germline, CDR1 is LNHDA and CDR2 SQIVND (reference sequence). The CDR3 totals 16 residues. The CDR3 DNA reads as TGTGCCAGTAGTATTGGGGTCCTCGATTCCACAGATACGCAGTATTTT. Residues: CASSIGVLDSTDTQYF.

The chain combines TRBV19 with TRBJ2-3; D possibly corresponds to TRBD2 (5 bases). Germline CDR1 is LNHDA and CDR2 is SQIVND (reference sequence). CDR3 size: 15 residues. Trimming removed 2 bases from V and 1 base from J, with 10 bases in between. The CDR3 nucleotides read TGTGCCAGTAGTATATATCGGGGAGGCACAGATACGCAGTATTTT. This encodes CASSIYRGGTDTQYF.

The gene calls are TRBV11-3 and TRBJ2-7; D gene ambiguous. From germline, CDR1 is SGHNT and CDR2 YENEEA. V lost 5 bases and J lost 6, with 8 bases in between. This CDR3 contains 11 residues. The CDR3 here is CASSHESEQYF. In nucleotides, the CDR3 is TGTGCCAGCAGCCACGAGAGCGAGCAGTACTTC. The full variable domain, with the rest looked up from reference TRBV11-3 and TRBJ2-7, is EAGVVQSPRYKIIEKKQPVAFWCNPISGHNTLYWYLQNLGQGPELLIRYENEEAVDDSQLPKDRFSAERLKGVDSTLKIQPAELGDSAVYLCASSHESEQYFGPGTRLTVT.

The V gene is TRBV4-2, the J gene TRBJ1-3; the D gene is possibly TRBD1 (5 bases). The germline V gene encodes CDR1 LGHNA and CDR2 YNFKEQ. The CDR3 extends over 16 amino acids. Trimming removed 4 bases at V and 0 bases at J, with 13 bases between. The CDR3 reads CASSPRDGYSGNTIYF. CDR3 DNA: TGTGCCAGCAGCCCCCGGGACGGCTACTCTGGAAACACCATATATTTT.

The genes are TRBV6-1 and TRBJ2-7, with D perhaps matching TRBD1 (5 bases). Between the trimmed V and J ends, which lost 2 bases and 2 bases, there was a span of 10 bases. There are 14 residues in the CDR3. The germline CDR1 and CDR2 sequences are MNHNS and SASEGT. CDR3 loop: CASSERGQPYEQYF. Here the CDR3 DNA reads TGTGCCAGCAGTGAAAGGGGCCAGCCCTACGAGCAGTACTTC.

This clone was counted a single time. The V and J genes are TRBV9 and TRBJ1-1; D possibly corresponds to TRBD1 (6 bases). CDR1 and CDR2 from the germline V gene are SGDLS and YYNGEE. This CDR3 region has 15 residues. Deletions cut 0 bases from V and 4 bases from J, with 13 bases between. Here the CDR3 DNA reads TGTGCCAGCAGCGTAGTAGGGACACGGAGCACTGAAGCTTTCTTT. Its translation is CASSVVGTRSTEAFF.

The V call is TRBV29-1, the J call TRBJ2-7; D might be TRBD2 (6 bases). The germline V gene has CDR1 SQVTM and CDR2 ANQGSEA. The germline V and J ends were trimmed by 5 bases and 0 bases, with 8 bases remaining between them. The CDR3 runs to 12 residues. The CDR3 DNA sequence: TGCAGCGTTTCCGGGAGCTCCTACGAGCAGTACTTC. Translating gives CSVSGSSYEQYF.

The V gene is TRBV4-1, the J gene TRBJ2-7; 10 nucleotides agree with TRBD1. There are 14 residues in the CDR3. V lost 4 bases, J lost 3 bases, and 3 bases stayed unmatched. CDR1 and CDR2 from the germline V gene are MGHRA and YSYEKL. Here the CDR3 reads CASSLGQGFYEQYF. The CDR3 region has the DNA TGCGCCAGCAGCCTGGGACAGGGGTTCTACGAGCAGTACTTC.

V is TRBV11-3 and J is TRBJ2-3; no firm D call. Germline assignment: CDR1 SGHNT and CDR2 YENEEA. V lost 5 bases and J lost 4, with 16 bases in between. This CDR3 is 15 amino acids long. The chain's CDR3 is CASSTTGQNPDTQYF. The CDR3 nucleotides are TGTGCCAGCAGCACAACCGGGCAGAACCCAGATACGCAGTATTTT.

The chain is built from TRBV5-8 and TRBJ2-7; 11 positions agree with TRBD1. The CDR3 has 16 amino acids. Germline-derived CDR1 and CDR2 are SGHTS and YDEGEE. After removal of 0 bases from V and 2 bases from J, the junction contained 4 bases not matched to a gene. In nucleotides, the CDR3 is TGTGCCAGCAGCTTGGGAGGACAGGGGGCAACCTACGAGCAGTACTTC. This codes for CASSLGGQGATYEQYF.

The chain recombines TRBV7-9 with TRBJ2-7, with D tentatively TRBD1 or TRBD2 (5 bases each). Germline V gene sequence: CDR1 SEHNR, CDR2 FQNEAQ (reference sequence). Trimming pared 3 bases from V and 2 bases from J, leaving 11 bases between. CDR3 length: 14 amino acids. The CDR3 loop reads CASSFGTGPYEQYF. The CDR3 nucleotides read TGTGCCAGCAGCTTCGGGACGGGCCCCTACGAGCAGTACTTC.

This clone was observed a single time. The rearrangement links TRBV7-6 to TRBJ2-7; 14 nucleotides agree with TRBD2. V trimming: 5 bases; J trimming: 2 bases; junction bases outside the gene matches: 8. There are 17 residues in the CDR3. CDR1 is SGHVS and CDR2 is FNYEAQ in the germline V gene. The CDR3 loop reads CASSPGLAGGQAYEQYF. The CDR3 region has the DNA TGTGCCAGCAGCCCCGGACTAGCGGGAGGCCAAGCCTACGAGCAGTACTTC. Looking up the rest from reference TRBV7-6 and TRBJ2-7 gives the full variable domain: GAGVSQSPRYKVTKRGQDVALRCDPISGHVSLYWYRQALGQGPEFLTYFNYEAQQDKSGLPNDRFSAERPEGSISTLTIQRTEQRDSAMYRCASSPGLAGGQAYEQYFGPGTRLTVT.

This clone appeared a single time. V usage is TRBV19 and J usage is TRBJ2-7, with D unresolved. Looked up from germline, CDR1 is LNHDA and CDR2 is SQIVND (reference sequence). The CDR3 length is 16 residues. The V and J ends lost 1 base and 7 bases respectively, with 20 bases between them. CDR3 sequence: CASSIGGSLPTGEQYF. The CDR3 region has the DNA TGTGCCAGTAGTATAGGAGGTAGCCTCCCTACGGGTGAGCAGTACTTC.

The V and J genes are TRBV4-2 and TRBJ2-1; possible D gene TRBD1, 6 bases. CDR1 is LGHNA and CDR2 is YNFKEQ in the germline V gene. V lost 5 bases to trimming and J lost 3 bases, with 11 bases between them. There are 14 residues in the CDR3. For the CDR3, the DNA is TGTGCCAGCAGCTTGACAGGAAACTACAATGAGCAGTTCTTC. It yields the protein CASSLTGNYNEQFF.

The chain employs TRBV7-2 and TRBJ2-1, with D possibly being TRBD1 or TRBD2 (5 bases each). CDR1 and CDR2 from the germline V gene are SGHTA and FQGNSA. Trimming shortened V by 0 bases and J by 9 bases, and 12 bases separated the two germline ends. The CDR3 loop spans 14 amino acids. The CDR3 loop reads CASSLAGRDREQFF. The CDR3 region has the DNA TGTGCCAGCAGCTTAGCGGGTCGGGACCGTGAGCAGTTCTTC.

The rearrangement joins TRBV4-3 to TRBJ2-3, with 7 positions matching TRBD1. The CDR3 covers 16 residues. Germline CDR1 and CDR2: LGHNA and YSLEER. The ends lost 5 bases at V and 2 bases at J; junction bases unmatched: 10. The CDR3 here is CASSDETGMVTDTQYF. As DNA, the CDR3 is TGCGCCAGCAGCGACGAGACAGGGATGGTCACAGATACGCAGTATTTT.

This chain joins TRBV19 and TRBJ2-2; D remains unclear. Between the trimmed V and J ends, which lost 7 bases and 0 bases, there was a span of 6 bases. The CDR3 consists of 13 residues. The germline CDR1 and CDR2 sequences are LNHDA and SQIVND (reference sequence). The CDR3 reads CASTYANTGELFF. CDR3 nucleotides: TGTGCCAGTACCTATGCGAACACCGGGGAGCTGTTTTTT.

This clone is a singleton in its sample. The same CDR3 can be traced to other DNA sequences in this sample. The chain uses TRBV5-1 and TRBJ2-1; no clear D gene. This CDR3 has 13 residues. Germline loops: CDR1 SGHRS, CDR2 YFSETQ. Between the trimmed V and J ends, which lost 4 bases and 1 base, there was a span of 6 bases. This chain's CDR3 is CASSLSSYNEQFF. In DNA, the CDR3 is TGCGCCAGCAGCCTCTCATCCTACAATGAGCAGTTCTTC.

V and J are TRBV6-6 and TRBJ2-3; D remains ambiguous. V lost 6 bases to trimming and J lost 1 base, with 8 bases between them. This CDR3 contains 13 residues. Germline values: CDR1 MNHNY, CDR2 SVGAGI (reference sequence). The CDR3 region is CASSPFRTDTQYF. Here the CDR3 DNA reads TGTGCCAGCAGCCCTTTCCGCACAGATACGCAGTATTTT.

Only a few counts were recorded for this clone. This chain connects TRBV30 to TRBJ1-3, with D unresolved. Germline values: CDR1 GTSNPN, CDR2 SVGIG (reference sequence). V lost 0 bases and J 4 bases, leaving 4 bases between the germline ends. The CDR3 spans 12 residues. CDR3 sequence (DNA): TGTGCCTGGAGTGTGGGAGGAAACACCATATATTTT. It codes for CAWSVGGNTIYF.

The chain joins TRBV19 to TRBJ1-5; D possibly corresponds to TRBD1 (6 bases). Trimming pared 8 bases from V and 3 bases from J, leaving 17 bases between. Germline V gene sequence: CDR1 LNHDA, CDR2 SQIVND (reference sequence). This CDR3 has 15 amino acids. CDR3 sequence reads: CASETSGHFNQPQHF. The CDR3 DNA follows: TGTGCCAGTGAAACCTCGGGACACTTCAATCAGCCCCAGCATTTT.